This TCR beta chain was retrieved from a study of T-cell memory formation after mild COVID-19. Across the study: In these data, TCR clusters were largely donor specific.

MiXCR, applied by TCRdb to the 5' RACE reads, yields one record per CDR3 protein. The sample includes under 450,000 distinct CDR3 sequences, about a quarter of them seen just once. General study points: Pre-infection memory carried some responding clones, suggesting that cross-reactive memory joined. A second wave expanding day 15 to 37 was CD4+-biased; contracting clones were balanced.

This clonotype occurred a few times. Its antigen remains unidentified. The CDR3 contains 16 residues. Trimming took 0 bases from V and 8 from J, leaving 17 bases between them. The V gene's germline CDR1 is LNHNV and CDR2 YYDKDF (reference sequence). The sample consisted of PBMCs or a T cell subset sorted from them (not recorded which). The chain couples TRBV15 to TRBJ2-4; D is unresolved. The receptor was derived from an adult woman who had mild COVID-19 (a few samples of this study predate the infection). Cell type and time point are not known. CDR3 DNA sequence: TGTGCCACCAGCAGAGATTACCAGGTGGGCAAGGACATTCAGTACTTC. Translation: CATSRDYQVGKDIQYF.